The 17 T cell receptor beta chains below come from one sample, sequenced in a study of shared clonotypes between healthy human individuals (dated by TCRdb to 2020 to 2022). The protocol used for the library was the immunoSEQ multiplex PCR assay. TCRdb limited this immuneACCESS table to in-frame rearrangements with V and J called. A share of clones is missing; checked studies link under half to unresolved V genes, and the rest is unexplained. The sample table holds roughly 1.5 million clones, of which under 99% were seen once. The top ten clonotypes cover about 0.45% of the sample. Sequencing was done on a sample of naive CD4+ T cells sorted from blood. Explained via the paper, the cell subset or site label denotes: CD45RA+ positively selected. These receptors were obtained from a man aged 25-45 years in good health.

V is TRBV7-3 and J is TRBJ2-1; 10 bases are a match to TRBD2. The CDR3 has 15 amino acids. V shed 3 bases and J 2 bases; nucleotides not matched to a gene: 1. Looked up from germline, CDR1 is SGHTA and CDR2 is FQGTGA. For the CDR3, the DNA is TGTGCCAGCAGCTTTACTAGCGGGGCCTACAATGAGCAGTTCTTC. Amino acids: CASSFTSGAYNEQFF.

The chain uses TRBV28 and TRBJ1-4; D gene uncertain. The CDR3 has 15 amino acids. Germline assignment: CDR1 MDHEN and CDR2 SYDVKM. Deletions cut 4 bases from V and 0 bases from J, with 9 bases between. This CDR3 reads CASSSVRATNEKLFF. The CDR3 DNA is TGTGCCAGCAGTTCGGTGAGGGCAACTAATGAAAAACTGTTTTTT.

This clone was seen once. CDR3 region: CASMPGVYEQYF. CDR3 DNA sequence: TGCGCCAGCATGCCAGGGGTCTACGAGCAGTACTTC. This chain uses TRBV23-1 with TRBJ2-7, with a tentative D call TRBD1 (6 bases). TRBV23-1 carries the ORF label, with uncertain function. The CDR3 spans 12 residues. The V gene lost 7 bases and the J gene lost 3 bases, with 10 bases spanning the gap.

A single count supports this clone. The chain links TRBV2 to TRBJ1-2; 9 nucleotides match TRBD1. This CDR3 has 17 amino acids. The germline CDR1 and CDR2 sequences are SNHLY and FYNNEI. The V gene end was trimmed by 6 bases and the J gene end by 0 bases; junction bases not matched to a gene: 11. The CDR3 is CASREWDRVISNYGYTF. Here the CDR3 DNA reads TGTGCCAGCAGGGAATGGGACAGGGTCATCTCTAACTATGGCTACACCTTC.

CDR3 in amino acids: CASSLAGAYNEQFF. Written as DNA, the CDR3 is TGTGCCAGCAGCCTAGCGGGAGCCTACAATGAGCAGTTCTTC. The chain uses TRBV6-6 and TRBJ2-1; TRBD2 agrees at 10 bases. The CDR3 covers 14 residues. V lost 6 bases, J lost 2 bases, and 1 base stayed unmatched. Germline V lookup: CDR1 MNHNY, CDR2 SVGAGI (reference sequence).

The gene calls are TRBV2 and TRBJ2-2; 12 bases are a match to TRBD2. CDR3 length: 15 amino acids. Germline V gives CDR1 SNHLY, CDR2 FYNNEI. V lost 4 bases to trimming and J lost 6 bases; unmatched junction nucleotides: 3. The CDR3 coding sequence is TGTGCCAGCAGTGTAGCTAGCGGGAGGGCCGGGGAGCTGTTTTTT. Translation gives CASSVASGRAGELFF.

With respect to this clone: The sample carries other DNA sequences with the same CDR3. The CDR3 DNA sequence: TGTGCCAGCAGCTACACCGGGGAGCTGTTTTTT. Its protein is CASSYTGELFF. This rearrangement joins TRBV2 to TRBJ2-2; D ambiguous. V lost 6 bases, J lost 3 bases, and 2 bases lay in between. Germline V gene data show CDR1 as SNHLY and CDR2 as FYNNEI. There are 11 residues in the CDR3.

Concerning this clone itself: The identical CDR3 is also encoded by other nucleotide sequences in the sample. The V and J genes are TRBV5-1 and TRBJ2-2; 9 bases fit TRBD2. CDR1 is SGHRS, CDR2 YFSETQ, per germline. V lost 2 bases and J lost 5; bases outside the gene matches: 4. The CDR3 spans 15 residues. CDR3 DNA: TGCGCCAGCAGCTTTAGCGGGAGTGGGACCGGGGAGCTGTTTTTT. Amino acids: CASSFSGSGTGELFF.

The chain has TRBV5-1 and TRBJ2-5; TRBD2 matches 8 bases. The CDR3 sequence is 18 residues long. The ends lost 0 bases at V and 5 bases at J; junction bases unmatched: 15. Germline values: CDR1 SGHRS, CDR2 YFSETQ. CDR3 in amino acids: CASSLGGSGISGMETQYF. Here the CDR3 DNA reads TGCGCCAGCAGCTTGGGGGGTAGCGGGATCTCTGGGATGGAGACCCAGTACTTC.

The CDR3 loop is CASSQAASQETQYF. The CDR3 region has the DNA TGCGCCAGCAGCCAAGCAGCTAGTCAAGAGACCCAGTACTTC. The chain joins TRBV5-1 to TRBJ2-5, with D unclear. The CDR3 spans 14 residues. Per germline, CDR1 SGHRS and CDR2 YFSETQ. Deletions cut 4 bases from V and 2 bases from J, with 12 bases between. The whole variable domain, filled in from reference TRBV5-1 and TRBJ2-5, reads KAGVTQTPRYLIKTRGQQVTLSCSPISGHRSVSWYQQTPGQGLQFLFEYFSETQRNKGNFPGRFSGRQFSNSRSEMNVSTLELGDSALYLCASSQAASQETQYFGPGTRLLVL.

The rearrangement links TRBV20-1 to TRBJ2-5; D unresolved. The CDR3 contains 11 residues. The germline CDR1 and CDR2 sequences are DFQATT and SNEGSKA (reference sequence). The V and J ends lost 6 bases and 5 bases respectively, with 10 bases between them. CDR3 coding DNA: TGCAGTGCAGGGTATAGGGAGACCCAGTACTTC. This gives the protein CSAGYRETQYF.

This clone was detected only once. Other DNA sequences in the same sample also yield this CDR3. This chain links TRBV27 with TRBJ1-2; 7 bases match TRBD1. The CDR3 has 13 amino acids. Germline loops: CDR1 MNHEY, CDR2 SMNVEV (reference sequence). Trimming cost V 6 bases and J 2 bases; bases outside gene matches: 3. CDR3 nucleotide sequence: TGTGCCAGCAGCCCGACAGGGAACTATGGCTACACCTTC. Translating it yields CASSPTGNYGYTF.

The chain employs TRBV28 and TRBJ2-3, with D unclear. V was shortened by 7 bases and J by 4 bases, with 6 bases between the two germline ends. Germline values: CDR1 MDHEN, CDR2 SYDVKM. This CDR3 is 11 amino acids long. CDR3 coding DNA: TGTGCCAGCAATACAGCAGATACGCAGTATTTT. It yields the protein CASNTADTQYF.

The chain has TRBV5-1 and TRBJ2-2; D unclear. The CDR3 has 19 residues. The germline V gene has CDR1 SGHRS and CDR2 YFSETQ. Trimming stripped 3 bases from V and 5 bases from J, with 26 bases between. The CDR3 loop reads CASSSLSLAKYPITGELFF. The CDR3 nucleotides are TGCGCCAGCAGCTCCCTCAGTTTGGCCAAATATCCAATTACCGGGGAGCTGTTTTTT.

CDR3 sequence: CASSVQGRTGRSTDTQYF. DNA for the CDR3: TGTGCCAGCAGCGTACAAGGTCGGACAGGGAGGAGCACAGATACGCAGTATTTT. The chain links TRBV9 to TRBJ2-3; 8 nucleotides align to TRBD1. V lost 1 base, J lost 0 bases, and 10 bases stayed unmatched. CDR1 and CDR2 from the germline V gene are SGDLS and YYNGEE. This CDR3 has 18 amino acids.

This clone has only one observation. J is TRBJ2-1 and V is TRBV5-8; 7 bases match TRBD2. This CDR3 has 15 residues. V lost 6 bases and J lost 5; bases outside the gene matches: 11. The V gene's germline CDR1 is SGHTS and CDR2 YDEGEE. The CDR3 bases are TGTGCCAGCAAAAGGTTAGCGGGTTCGAACAATGAGCAGTTCTTC. Encoded protein: CASKRLAGSNNEQFF.

The V and J genes are TRBV7-6 and TRBJ1-3, with 7 bases aligning to TRBD1. The CDR3 contains 15 residues. V lost 4 bases and J lost 4; bases outside the gene matches: 7. Germline CDR1 is SGHVS and CDR2 is FNYEAQ. This chain's CDR3 is CASSSTPGQGNTIYF. CDR3 coding DNA: TGTGCCAGCAGCTCAACCCCGGGACAGGGAAACACCATATATTTT.